The next 25 T cell receptor beta chains were all read from a single sample in a study of T cell repertoires in cytomegalovirus infection. TCRdb redid the calling of the reads with MiXCR, one entry per CDR3 protein. The repertoire holds about 460,000 distinct CDR3 sequences, around 10% seen once, with about a tenth in the top ten. The source material was PBMCs. The source of these receptors is a human donor in good health (CMV status not recorded). Some clones in this sample may be carry-over from other donors' samples.

This clonotype was counted a few times. The chain recombines TRBV5-6 with TRBJ2-6; TRBD1 matches 8 bases. The germline CDR1 and CDR2 sequences are SGHDT and YYEEEE. The CDR3 runs 18 residues. V lost 4 bases to trimming and J lost 1 base; unmatched junction nucleotides: 10. For the CDR3, the DNA is TGTGCCAGCAGCGGGGACAGGAGAGGCCTTTCTGGGGCCAACGTCCTGACTTTC. Translated, it gives CASSGDRRGLSGANVLTF.

This clonotype was seen repeatedly, ten times or more. The chain uses TRBV28 and TRBJ1-1; TRBD1 is a possible D gene (6 bases). This CDR3 has 14 amino acids. V was shortened by 5 bases and J by 4 bases, with 14 bases between the two germline ends. Per germline, CDR1 MDHEN and CDR2 SYDVKM. CDR3 sequence reads: CASSLTGSSTEAFF. DNA for the CDR3: TGTGCCAGCAGTCTAACAGGGAGTTCCACTGAAGCTTTCTTT.

This clonotype was detected ten times or more. The V call is TRBV24-1, the J call TRBJ2-3; a weak D match, TRBD1 (6 bases). Trimming pared 3 bases from V and 2 bases from J, leaving 14 bases between. Germline CDR1 is KGHDR and CDR2 is SFDVKD. The CDR3 runs to 16 residues. CDR3 coding DNA: TGTGCCACCAGTGATCCTCCCCGGGACAACACAGATACGCAGTATTTT. Protein sequence: CATSDPPRDNTDTQYF.

This clonotype was detected a few times. J is TRBJ1-6 and V is TRBV20-1; no definite D call. The CDR3 covers 14 residues. Germline CDR1 and CDR2: DFQATT and SNEGSKA (reference sequence). The V end lost 5 bases, the J end lost 5 bases, and 13 bases lay between the germline ends. The CDR3 nucleotides read TGCAGTGCTGGAAAAGGACCCGATAATTCACCCCTCCACTTT. Translated: CSAGKGPDNSPLHF.

This clonotype was observed at least ten times. The genes are TRBV28 and TRBJ2-1, with no clear D. Germline V gene lookup returns CDR1 MDHEN and CDR2 SYDVKM. Trimming removed 5 bases from V and 4 bases from J, with 12 bases in between. The CDR3 runs 14 residues. DNA of the CDR3: TGTGCCAGCAGTCCCATCTTAGTGTACAATGAGCAGTTCTTC. Its protein is CASSPILVYNEQFF.

This clonotype was observed at least ten times. The gene calls are TRBV5-4 and TRBJ1-2; unclear D gene. The length of the CDR3 is 15 residues. Germline values: CDR1 SGHNT, CDR2 YYREEE (reference sequence). V lost 4 bases and J 3 bases, leaving 16 bases between the germline ends. CDR3 DNA sequence: TGTGCCAGCAGCCGACGAGGGCGCGGGGACTATGGCTACACCTTC. Protein sequence: CASSRRGRGDYGYTF.

This clonotype has ten or more counts. This chain joins TRBV19 and TRBJ1-2, with D unresolved. The CDR3 has 13 residues. Germline loops: CDR1 LNHDA, CDR2 SQIVND (reference sequence). The V end was cut by 4 bases, the J end by 4 bases, with 10 bases between. The DNA of the CDR3 is TGTGCCAGTAGTACCTATTCTAGCTATGGCTACACCTTC. Protein product: CASSTYSSYGYTF.

V usage is TRBV9 and J usage is TRBJ2-7; 8 bases are a match to TRBD2. J gave up 2 bases and V 4 bases, and 5 bases lay outside the gene matches. Looked up from germline, CDR1 is SGDLS and CDR2 is YYNGEE. The CDR3 extends over 14 amino acids. The chain's CDR3 is CASSPGGFTYEQYF. The CDR3 nucleotides are TGTGCCAGCAGCCCGGGGGGGTTCACCTACGAGCAGTACTTC.

Ten or more counts support this clonotype. The chain links TRBV19 to TRBJ1-1; 11 bases fit TRBD1. CDR1 and CDR2 from the germline V gene are LNHDA and SQIVND (reference sequence). The CDR3 length is 16 residues. The V segment lost 5 bases and the J segment 1 base; nucleotides outside the gene matches: 6. The CDR3 region has the DNA TGTGCCAGTAGTCGGGACAGGGGGAGGGCGAACACTGAAGCTTTCTTT. This encodes CASSRDRGRANTEAFF.

This clonotype has a count of ten or more. The chain joins TRBV12-3 or TRBV12-4 to TRBJ1-1; D might be TRBD1 (5 bases). Trimming stripped 8 bases from V and 1 base from J, with 8 bases between. The CDR3 length is 12 residues. Here the CDR3 DNA reads TGTGCCAGCGTGGGGGGGAACACTGAAGCTTTCTTT. Residues: CASVGGNTEAFF.

This clonotype was found many times. V is TRBV5-1 and J is TRBJ2-3, with 14 bases identical to TRBD2. CDR3 length: 18 amino acids. J was trimmed by 3 bases and V by 4 bases; bases with no gene match: 10. Germline V gene lookup returns CDR1 SGHRS and CDR2 YFSETQ. In DNA, the CDR3 is TGCGCCAGCAGCGTCGGTCGGACTAGCGGGAGGAGGACAGATACGCAGTATTTT. Translation: CASSVGRTSGRRTDTQYF.

The gene calls are TRBV3-1 and TRBJ2-7, with 9 bases matching TRBD1. V gave up 1 base and J gave up 6 bases; unmatched junction bases: 4. The CDR3 covers 14 residues. The germline CDR1 and CDR2 sequences are LGHDT and YNNKEL (reference sequence). Written as DNA, the CDR3 is TGTGCCAGCAGCCAAGTACAGGGGGCAAGCGAGCAGTACTTC. Protein sequence: CASSQVQGASEQYF.

This clonotype came up many times. This chain uses TRBV6-2 or TRBV6-3 with TRBJ2-3; the match to TRBD2 covers 9 bases. The V gene end was trimmed by 4 bases and the J gene end by 2 bases; junction bases not matched to a gene: 10. Germline CDR1 reads MNHEY; CDR2 reads SVGEGT. This CDR3 contains 17 residues. CDR3: CASSSKLAGAYTDTQYF. The CDR3 DNA is TGTGCCAGCAGTTCTAAGTTAGCGGGAGCCTACACAGATACGCAGTATTTT.

Points on this clonotype: With a much larger clone just one base away, this may be a read error. The chain uses TRBV19 and TRBJ2-3; TRBD2 might be the D (6 bases). Germline CDR1 and CDR2: LNHDA and SQIVND (reference sequence). This CDR3 is built from 13 residues. The CDR3 sequence: CAGSTGEADTQYF. CDR3 DNA sequence: TGTGCCGGTAGTACCGGGGAGGCAGATACGCAGTATTTT.

This clonotype was seen more than once but under ten times. This chain connects TRBV19 to TRBJ2-3, with 10 bases matching TRBD2. In germline, CDR1 is LNHDA, CDR2 SQIVND (reference sequence). Trimming removed 9 bases from V and 1 base from J; junction bases left unmatched: 4. The CDR3 is 14 amino acids. CDR3 protein: CASAGTSGTDTQYF. As DNA, the CDR3 is TGTGCCAGCGCCGGGACTAGCGGCACAGATACGCAGTATTTT. The whole variable domain, remainder taken from reference TRBV19 and TRBJ2-3, is DGGITQSPKYLFRKEGQNVTLSCEQNLNHDAMYWYRQDPGQGLRLIYYSQIVNDFQKGDIAEGYSVSREKKESFPLTVTSAQKNPTAFYLCASAGTSGTDTQYFGPGTRLTVL.

This clonotype turned up a few times. V is TRBV29-1 and J is TRBJ1-1; tentatively, D is TRBD1 (6 bases). V was cut by 7 bases and J by 3 bases, with 18 bases left in between. This CDR3 spans 14 amino acids. Per germline, CDR1 SQVTM and CDR2 ANQGSEA. CDR3 bases: TGCAGCGGTGGGTTGGGGGGGGCAGACACTGAAGCTTTCTTT. As protein: CSGGLGGADTEAFF.

This chain links TRBV24-1 with TRBJ1-2, with D perhaps matching TRBD1 (6 bases). The CDR3 totals 14 residues. V was shortened by 0 bases and J by 4 bases, with 8 bases between the two germline ends. The V gene's germline CDR1 is KGHDR and CDR2 SFDVKD. CDR3 nucleotide sequence: TGTGCCACCAGTGATTTGAAAGGGGGCTATGGCTACACCTTC. This translates into CATSDLKGGYGYTF.

This clonotype showed up many times. V usage is TRBV4-1 and J usage is TRBJ1-5; no firm D call. V lost 4 bases to trimming and J lost 7 bases, with 20 bases between them. The CDR3 sequence is 16 residues long. Germline loops: CDR1 MGHRA, CDR2 YSYEKL. In DNA, the CDR3 is TGCGCCAGCAGCCCGCTAACGGTTACGGAAGGCCAGCCCCAGCATTTT. Protein: CASSPLTVTEGQPQHF.

Only a few counts were recorded for this clonotype. The chain uses TRBV5-1 and TRBJ2-1; 9 bases are shared with TRBD1. Germline trimming cut 5 bases from V and 6 bases from J; bases unmatched to any gene: 3. Germline-derived CDR1 and CDR2 are SGHRS and YFSETQ. CDR3 length: 13 residues. The CDR3 reads CASRRDRANEQFF. Written as DNA, the CDR3 is TGCGCCAGCAGAAGGGACAGGGCCAATGAGCAGTTCTTC.

This clonotype has a count of ten or more. The chain employs TRBV7-9 and TRBJ2-5; no definite D call. Deletions cut 1 base from V and 2 bases from J, with 8 bases between. Germline V gene lookup returns CDR1 SEHNR and CDR2 FQNEAQ (reference sequence). The CDR3 runs to 14 residues. CDR3 bases: TGTGCCAGCAGCTTAGTTTCCCTACAAGAGACCCAGTACTTC. It encodes CASSLVSLQETQYF. The full variable domain, in which reference TRBV7-9 and TRBJ2-5 provide the parts outside the CDR3, is DTGVSQNPRHKITKRGQNVTFRCDPISEHNRLYWYRQTLGQGPEFLTYFQNEAQLEKSRLLSDRFSAERPKGSFSTLEIQRTEQGDSAMYLCASSLVSLQETQYFGPGTRLLVL.

The J gene is TRBJ1-6, the V gene TRBV7-4; weak D call: TRBD1 (6 bases). This CDR3 is 16 amino acids long. V was cut by 0 bases and J by 9 bases, with 15 bases left in between. Per germline, CDR1 SGHVT and CDR2 SQSDAQ. CDR3 protein: CASSLALQGGSSPLHF. As DNA, the CDR3 is TGTGCCAGCAGCTTAGCCTTACAGGGCGGCAGTTCACCCCTCCACTTT.

This clonotype has a handful of counts. The gene calls are TRBV5-1 and TRBJ1-5, with D perhaps TRBD1 (6 bases). This CDR3 spans 15 amino acids. The germline V gene has CDR1 SGHRS and CDR2 YFSETQ. Trimming stripped 4 bases from V and 3 bases from J, with 14 bases between. This CDR3 is CASSVSGTPNQPQHF. CDR3 DNA: TGCGCCAGCAGCGTCTCCGGGACACCCAATCAGCCCCAGCATTTT.

The chain couples TRBV12-3 or TRBV12-4 to TRBJ1-5, with TRBD1 matching 7 bases. The junction had 14 bases not matched to a gene; V was cut back by 7 bases and J by 5 bases. The CDR3 has 16 residues. CDR3 coding DNA: TGTGCCAGCACCACGGGATGGCAGGGGGGTGATCAGCCCCAGCATTTT. Its translation is CASTTGWQGGDQPQHF.

This clonotype was counted many times. The V call is TRBV6-1, the J call TRBJ2-2; tentative D call: TRBD2 (6 bases). Germline V gene sequence: CDR1 MNHNS, CDR2 SASEGT. V gave up 0 bases and J gave up 0 bases, with 14 bases separating them. The CDR3 has 18 amino acids. The CDR3 DNA reads as TGTGCCAGCAGTGAAGCGCATGGGGGGAACGCGAACACCGGGGAGCTGTTTTTT. This translates into CASSEAHGGNANTGELFF.

This clonotype was counted only a few times. The V and J genes are TRBV6-1 and TRBJ2-5; maybe TRBD1 (5 bases). Trimming removed 4 bases from V and 9 bases from J, with 18 bases in between. The CDR3 runs 14 residues. Per germline, CDR1 MNHNS and CDR2 SASEGT. The CDR3 sequence: CASSVKVASRAQYF. Here the CDR3 DNA reads TGTGCCAGCAGTGTAAAGGTGGCAAGCAGGGCCCAGTACTTC.